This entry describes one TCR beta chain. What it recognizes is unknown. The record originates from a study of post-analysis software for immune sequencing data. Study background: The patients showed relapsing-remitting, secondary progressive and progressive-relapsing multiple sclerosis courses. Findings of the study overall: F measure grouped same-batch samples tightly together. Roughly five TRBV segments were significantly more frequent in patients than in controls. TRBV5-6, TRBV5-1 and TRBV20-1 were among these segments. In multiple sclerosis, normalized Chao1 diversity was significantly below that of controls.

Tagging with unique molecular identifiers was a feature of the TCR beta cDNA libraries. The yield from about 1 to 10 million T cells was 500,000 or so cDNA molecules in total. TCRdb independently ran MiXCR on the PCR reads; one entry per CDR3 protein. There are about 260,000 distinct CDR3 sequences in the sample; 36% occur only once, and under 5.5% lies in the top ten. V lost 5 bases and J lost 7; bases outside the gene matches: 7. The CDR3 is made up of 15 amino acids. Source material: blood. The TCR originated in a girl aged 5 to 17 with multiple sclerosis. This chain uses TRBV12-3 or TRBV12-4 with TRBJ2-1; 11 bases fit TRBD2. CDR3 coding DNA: TGTGCCAGCAGTCCCGGGGGGACTAGCGGTAATGAGCAGTTCTTC. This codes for CASSPGGTSGNEQFF.